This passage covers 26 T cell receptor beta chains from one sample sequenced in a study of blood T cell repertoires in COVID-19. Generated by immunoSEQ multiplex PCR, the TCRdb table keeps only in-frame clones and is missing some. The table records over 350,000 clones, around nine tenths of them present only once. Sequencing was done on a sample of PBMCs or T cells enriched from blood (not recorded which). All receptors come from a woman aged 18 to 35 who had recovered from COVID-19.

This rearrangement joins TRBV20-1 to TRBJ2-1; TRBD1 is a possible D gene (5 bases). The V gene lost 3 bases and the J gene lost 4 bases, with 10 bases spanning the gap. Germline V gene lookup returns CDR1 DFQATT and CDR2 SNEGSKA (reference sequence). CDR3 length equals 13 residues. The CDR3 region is CSASPGSYNEQFF. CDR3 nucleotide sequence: TGCAGTGCTAGTCCAGGGTCGTACAATGAGCAGTTCTTC.

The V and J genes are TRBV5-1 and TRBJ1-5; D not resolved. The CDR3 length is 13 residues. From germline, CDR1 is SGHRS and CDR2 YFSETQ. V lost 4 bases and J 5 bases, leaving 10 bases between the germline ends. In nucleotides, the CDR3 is TGCGCCAGCAGCCAGACATCGGATCAGCCCCAGCATTTT. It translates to CASSQTSDQPQHF.

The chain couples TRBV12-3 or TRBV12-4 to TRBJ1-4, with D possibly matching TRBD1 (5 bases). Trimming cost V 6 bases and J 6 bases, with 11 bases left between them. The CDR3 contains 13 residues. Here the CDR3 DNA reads TGTGCCAGCAGAGTCAGGGAGGATGAAAAACTGTTTTTT. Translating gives CASRVREDEKLFF.

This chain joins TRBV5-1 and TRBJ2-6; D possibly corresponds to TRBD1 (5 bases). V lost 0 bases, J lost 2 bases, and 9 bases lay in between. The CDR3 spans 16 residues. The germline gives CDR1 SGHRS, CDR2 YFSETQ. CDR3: CASSLDPGTGANVLTF. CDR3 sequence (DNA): TGCGCCAGCAGCTTGGACCCAGGGACTGGGGCCAACGTCCTGACTTTC.

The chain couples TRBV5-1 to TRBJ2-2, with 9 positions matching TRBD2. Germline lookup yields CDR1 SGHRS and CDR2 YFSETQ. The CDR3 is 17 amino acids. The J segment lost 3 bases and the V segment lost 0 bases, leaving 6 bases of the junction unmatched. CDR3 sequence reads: CASSLVVAGDYTGELFF. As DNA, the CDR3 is TGCGCCAGCAGCTTGGTGGTAGCGGGGGACTACACCGGGGAGCTGTTTTTT.

This chain's CDR3 is CASSPGHGSYEQYF. CDR3 in DNA: TGCGCCAGCAGCCCGGGACACGGGTCCTACGAGCAGTACTTC. The gene calls are TRBV4-1 and TRBJ2-7; D is perhaps TRBD1 (6 bases). Germline V gives CDR1 MGHRA, CDR2 YSYEKL. The CDR3 runs 14 residues. Between the trimmed V and J ends, which lost 4 bases and 1 base, there was a span of 11 bases.

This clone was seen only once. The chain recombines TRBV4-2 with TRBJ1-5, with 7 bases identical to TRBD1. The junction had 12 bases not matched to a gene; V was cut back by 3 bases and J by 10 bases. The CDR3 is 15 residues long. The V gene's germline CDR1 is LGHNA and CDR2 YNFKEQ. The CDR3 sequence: CASSQAGGTFDPQHF. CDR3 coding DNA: TGTGCCAGCAGCCAGGCAGGGGGGACATTTGATCCCCAGCATTTT.

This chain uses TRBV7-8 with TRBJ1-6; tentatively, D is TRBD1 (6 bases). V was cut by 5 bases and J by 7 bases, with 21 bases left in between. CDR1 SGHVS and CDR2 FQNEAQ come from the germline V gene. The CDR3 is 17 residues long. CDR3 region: CASSTDSPLHLNSPLHF. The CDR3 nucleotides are TGTGCCAGCAGCACGGACAGTCCACTGCACCTCAATTCACCCCTCCACTTT.

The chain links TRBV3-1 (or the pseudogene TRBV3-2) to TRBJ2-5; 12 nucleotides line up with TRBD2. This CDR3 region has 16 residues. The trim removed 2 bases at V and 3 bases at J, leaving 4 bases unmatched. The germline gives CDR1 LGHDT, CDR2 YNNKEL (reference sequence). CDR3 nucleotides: TGTGCCAGCAGCCAATCACTAGCGGGGGGTGAAGAGACCCAGTACTTC. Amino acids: CASSQSLAGGEETQYF.

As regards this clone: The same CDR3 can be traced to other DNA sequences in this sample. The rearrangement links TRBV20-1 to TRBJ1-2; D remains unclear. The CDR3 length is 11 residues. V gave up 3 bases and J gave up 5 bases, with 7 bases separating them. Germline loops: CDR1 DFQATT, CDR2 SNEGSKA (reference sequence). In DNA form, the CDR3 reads TGCAGTGCTAGGGCCGGGTATGGCTACACCTTC. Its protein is CSARAGYGYTF.

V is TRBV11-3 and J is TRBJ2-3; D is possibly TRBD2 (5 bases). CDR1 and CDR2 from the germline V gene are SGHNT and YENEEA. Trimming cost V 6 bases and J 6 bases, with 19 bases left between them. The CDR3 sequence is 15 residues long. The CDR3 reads CASSLGSGMRDTQYF. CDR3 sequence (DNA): TGTGCCAGCAGTCTCGGGTCCGGGATGAGGGATACGCAGTATTTT.

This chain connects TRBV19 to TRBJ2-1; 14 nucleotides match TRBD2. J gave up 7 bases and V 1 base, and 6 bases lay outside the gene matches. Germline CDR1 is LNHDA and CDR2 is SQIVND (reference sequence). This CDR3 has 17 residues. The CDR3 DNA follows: TGTGCCAGTAGTATAGGCCGACTAGCGGGGGGGCGAAATGAGCAGTTCTTC. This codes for CASSIGRLAGGRNEQFF. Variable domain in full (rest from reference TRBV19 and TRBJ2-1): DGGITQSPKYLFRKEGQNVTLSCEQNLNHDAMYWYRQDPGQGLRLIYYSQIVNDFQKGDIAEGYSVSREKKESFPLTVTSAQKNPTAFYLCASSIGRLAGGRNEQFFGPGTRLTVL.

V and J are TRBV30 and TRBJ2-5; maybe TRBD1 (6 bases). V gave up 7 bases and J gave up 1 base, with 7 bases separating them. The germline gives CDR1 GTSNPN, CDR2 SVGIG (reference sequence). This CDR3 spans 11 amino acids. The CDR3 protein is CASGVQETQYF. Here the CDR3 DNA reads TGTGCCTCAGGGGTCCAAGAGACCCAGTACTTC.

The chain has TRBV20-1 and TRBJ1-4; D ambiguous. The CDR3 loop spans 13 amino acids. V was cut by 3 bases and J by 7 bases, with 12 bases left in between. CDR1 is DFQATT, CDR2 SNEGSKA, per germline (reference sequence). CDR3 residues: CSASMGRREKLFF. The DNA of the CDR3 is TGCAGTGCTAGTATGGGGAGGCGTGAAAAACTGTTTTTT.

The CDR3 sequence is CASSQGLGTLYEQYF. The CDR3 DNA reads TGCGCCAGCAGCCAGGGCCTCGGGACACTCTACGAGCAGTACTTC. The J gene is TRBJ2-7, the V gene TRBV4-1; a possible D gene is TRBD1 (6 bases). In germline, CDR1 is MGHRA, CDR2 YSYEKL. V was shortened by 3 bases and J by 3 bases, with 15 bases between the two germline ends. The CDR3 totals 15 residues.

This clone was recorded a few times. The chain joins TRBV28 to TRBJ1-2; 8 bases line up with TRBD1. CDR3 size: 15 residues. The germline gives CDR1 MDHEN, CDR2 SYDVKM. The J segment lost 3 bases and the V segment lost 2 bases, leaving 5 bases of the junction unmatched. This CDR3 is CASSLGADRDYGYTF. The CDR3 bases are TGTGCCAGCAGTTTAGGGGCGGACAGGGACTATGGCTACACCTTC.

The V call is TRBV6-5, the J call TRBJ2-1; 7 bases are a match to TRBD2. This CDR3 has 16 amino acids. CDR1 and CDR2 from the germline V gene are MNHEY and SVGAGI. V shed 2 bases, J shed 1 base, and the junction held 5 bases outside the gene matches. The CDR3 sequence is CASSYNGGGSYNEQFF. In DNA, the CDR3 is TGTGCCAGCAGTTACAATGGGGGGGGATCCTACAATGAGCAGTTCTTC.

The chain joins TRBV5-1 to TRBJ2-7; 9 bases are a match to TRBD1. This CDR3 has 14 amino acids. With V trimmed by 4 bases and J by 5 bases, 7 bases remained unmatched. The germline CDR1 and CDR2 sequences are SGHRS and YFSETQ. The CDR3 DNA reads TGCGCCAGCAGCACCGGACAGGGGCCGGACGAGCAGTACTTC. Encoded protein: CASSTGQGPDEQYF. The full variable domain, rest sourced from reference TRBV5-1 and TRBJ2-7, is KAGVTQTPRYLIKTRGQQVTLSCSPISGHRSVSWYQQTPGQGLQFLFEYFSETQRNKGNFPGRFSGRQFSNSRSEMNVSTLELGDSALYLCASSTGQGPDEQYFGPGTRLTVT.

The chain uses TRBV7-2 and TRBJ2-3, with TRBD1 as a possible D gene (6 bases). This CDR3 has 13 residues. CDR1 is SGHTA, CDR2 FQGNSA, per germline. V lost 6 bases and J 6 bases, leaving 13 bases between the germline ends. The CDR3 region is CASRVGGADTQYF. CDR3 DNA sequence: TGTGCCAGCAGGGTTGGGGGCGCGGATACGCAGTATTTT.

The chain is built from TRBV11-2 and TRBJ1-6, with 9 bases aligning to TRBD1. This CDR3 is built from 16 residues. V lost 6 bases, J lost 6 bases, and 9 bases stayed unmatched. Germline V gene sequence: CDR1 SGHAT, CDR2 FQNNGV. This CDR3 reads CASRDRDRVFNSPLHF. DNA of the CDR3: TGTGCCAGCAGAGACCGGGACAGGGTTTTTAATTCACCCCTCCACTTT.

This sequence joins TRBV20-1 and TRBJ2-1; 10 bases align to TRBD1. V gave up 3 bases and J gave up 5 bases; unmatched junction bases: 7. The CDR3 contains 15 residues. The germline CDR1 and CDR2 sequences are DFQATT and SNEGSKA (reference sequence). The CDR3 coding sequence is TGCAGTGCTAGTGACAGGGGGCGCGCGGACAATGAGCAGTTCTTC. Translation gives CSASDRGRADNEQFF.

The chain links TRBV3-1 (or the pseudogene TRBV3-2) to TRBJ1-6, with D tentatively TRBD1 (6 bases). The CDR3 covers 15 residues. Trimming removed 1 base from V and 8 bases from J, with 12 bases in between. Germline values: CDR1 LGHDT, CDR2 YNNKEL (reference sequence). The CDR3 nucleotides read TGTGCCAGCAGCCAAGCAGGGGATAGGTATTCACCCCTCCACTTT. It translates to CASSQAGDRYSPLHF.

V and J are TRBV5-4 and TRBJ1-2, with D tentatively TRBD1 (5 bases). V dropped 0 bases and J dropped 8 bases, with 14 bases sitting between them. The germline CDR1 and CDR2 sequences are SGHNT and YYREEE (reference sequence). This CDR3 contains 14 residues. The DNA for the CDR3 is TGTGCCAGCAGCTTGGATTTAGGGGCAGGAGGCTACACCTTC. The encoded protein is CASSLDLGAGGYTF.

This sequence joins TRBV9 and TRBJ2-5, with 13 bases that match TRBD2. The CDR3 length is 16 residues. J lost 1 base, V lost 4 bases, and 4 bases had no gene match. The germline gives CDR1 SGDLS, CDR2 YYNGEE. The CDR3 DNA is TGTGCCAGCAGCCTCAGACTAGCGGGGGGCCAAGAGACCCAGTACTTC. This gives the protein CASSLRLAGGQETQYF.

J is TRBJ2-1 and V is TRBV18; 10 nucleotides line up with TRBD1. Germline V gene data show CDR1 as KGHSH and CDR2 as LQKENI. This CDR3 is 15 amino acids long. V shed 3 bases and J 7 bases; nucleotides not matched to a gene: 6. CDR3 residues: CASSPRTGGRNEQFF. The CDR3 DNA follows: TGTGCCAGCTCACCGAGGACAGGGGGAAGGAATGAGCAGTTCTTC.

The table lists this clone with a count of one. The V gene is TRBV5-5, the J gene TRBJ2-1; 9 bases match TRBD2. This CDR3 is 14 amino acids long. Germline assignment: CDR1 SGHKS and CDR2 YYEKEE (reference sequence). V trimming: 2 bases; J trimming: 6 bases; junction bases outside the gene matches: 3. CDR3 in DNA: TGTGCCAGCAGCTTTGGCGGGGGGGCCAATGAGCAGTTCTTC. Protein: CASSFGGGANEQFF.